This TCR beta chain originates from a study of blood T cells in healthy people across ages. Study at large: Template switching picked up about one barcoded beta molecule for each two T cells. Study observations and caveats: TCR beta diversity per million T cells fell roughly linearly with age.

Primed by a sample-barcoded 5' primer and a J-beta primer mix, a second PCR proceeded for 7 to 11 cycles. TCRdb redid the calling of the 5' RACE reads with MiXCR, one entry per CDR3 protein. Among 920,000 or so distinct CDR3 sequences listed, less than 50% were seen once. The table lists this clonotype with a few counts. Antigen specificity is unknown. Germline V gene data show CDR1 as SGHRS and CDR2 as YFSETQ. Trimming cost V 2 bases and J 8 bases, with 11 bases left between them. The CDR3 totals 14 residues. A minimum of 6.5 million PBMCs was isolated per sample. The chain couples TRBV5-1 to TRBJ1-6; no definite D call. This clonotype was obtained from a woman in her sixties in good health. The sample taken for sequencing was blood. The CDR3, as DNA: TGCGCCAGCAGCTTTGGACCGGGCGATTCACCCCTCCACTTT. Residues: CASSFGPGDSPLHF.